These T cell receptor beta chains were read from a single sample in a study of T cell responses to AZD1222 COVID-19 vaccine. TCRdb's copy holds only in-frame clones and misses some; the assay was immunoSEQ multiplex PCR. Found here are approximately 89,000 clones, around nine tenths of them singletons; the top ten hold roughly 4.3%. Sequencing used peripheral blood, obtained on day 0 of MenACWY control vaccination. Receptors were obtained from an adult in good health. CDR3s include the opening cysteine and the closing phenylalanine or tryptophan. The D gene is left open where the match is weak. Size tells how often a clone was seen (once, few, many) or the class of an expanded clone, and some rows leave it out.

clone size | J gene | D gene | V gene | CDR3 protein | CDR3 DNA
- | TRBJ1-5 | - | TRBV28 | CASSFDNSNQPQHF | TGTGCCAGCAGTTTTGATAATAGCAATCAGCCCCAGCATTTT
- | TRBJ2-3 | TRBD1 | TRBV27 | CASSLRTGRPDTQYF | TGTGCCAGCAGTTTACGGACAGGGCGACCAGATACGCAGTATTTT
- | TRBJ1-5 | - | TRBV4-3 | CASSQEGGQPQHF | TGCGCCAGCAGCCAAGAGGGGGGGCAGCCCCAGCATTTT
- | TRBJ2-7 | - | TRBV6-2/TRBV6-3 | CASSLWTGYEQYF | TGTGCCAGCAGTCTCTGGACCGGCTACGAGCAGTACTTC
- | TRBJ2-3 | - | TRBV7-9 | CASSQPGRGTDTQYF | TGTGCCAGCAGCCAGCCTGGAAGGGGCACAGATACGCAGTATTTT
- | TRBJ2-3 | TRBD2 | TRBV5-1 | CASSTGTSQKDTQYF | TGCGCCAGCAGCACCGGGACTAGCCAAAAAGATACGCAGTATTTT
- | TRBJ1-2 | - | TRBV6-6 | CALSPGEHGYTF | TGTGCCCTATCCCCAGGGGAGCATGGCTACACCTTC
- | TRBJ1-2 | TRBD1 | TRBV28 | CASRTGGSYGYTF | TGTGCCAGCAGGACAGGGGGATCCTATGGCTACACCTTC
- | TRBJ1-1 | - | TRBV12-3/TRBV12-4 | CASSLGKPEAFF | TGTGCCAGCAGTTTAGGGAAACCTGAAGCTTTCTTT
- | TRBJ1-1 | - | TRBV19 | CASSISLSNTEAFF | TGTGCCAGTAGTATAAGTCTTTCGAACACTGAAGCTTTCTTT
few | TRBJ2-3 | - | TRBV4-3 | CASSQGPTSTDTQYF | TGCGCCAGCAGCCAAGGACCTACTAGCACAGATACGCAGTATTTT